The 17 T cell receptor beta chains in this list originate from one sample, sequenced in a study of blood T cell repertoires in COVID-19. The repertoire was sequenced with immunoSEQ multiplex PCR; TCRdb's copy has only in-frame clones and lacks some. The table lists more than 45,000 clones, around 76% of them singletons. The sequenced material came from peripheral blood. Receptors were obtained from a human donor in a cohort sampled during active COVID-19.

The gene calls are TRBV18 and TRBJ1-2, with 7 bases lining up with TRBD1. The CDR3 totals 15 residues. Germline CDR1 reads KGHSH; CDR2 reads LQKENI. V lost 3 bases to trimming and J lost 0 bases; unmatched junction nucleotides: 4. CDR3 sequence: CASSPRDSSNYGYTF. The CDR3 DNA is TGTGCCAGCTCACCGCGGGACAGTTCTAACTATGGCTACACCTTC.

V usage is TRBV28 and J usage is TRBJ2-7; perhaps TRBD1 as D (6 bases). CDR3 length: 12 amino acids. Trimming took off 2 bases at V and 5 bases at J, with 7 bases between the two ends. Germline loops: CDR1 MDHEN, CDR2 SYDVKM. The CDR3 sequence is CASSLTGNEQYF. In nucleotides, the CDR3 is TGTGCCAGCAGTTTAACAGGGAACGAGCAGTACTTC.

J is TRBJ1-2 and V is TRBV7-8; D is uncertain. The germline V and J ends were trimmed by 2 bases and 0 bases, with 16 bases remaining between them. Germline V gene sequence: CDR1 SGHVS, CDR2 FQNEAQ. The CDR3 consists of 17 residues. The CDR3 DNA reads as TGTGCCAGCAGCTTATACCCCCGGGGAGAAGCTAACTATGGCTACACCTTC. It specifies CASSLYPRGEANYGYTF.

This chain links TRBV19 with TRBJ2-1; a weak D match, TRBD2 (6 bases). Germline V gene lookup returns CDR1 LNHDA and CDR2 SQIVND (reference sequence). Trimming cost V 1 base and J 6 bases, with 13 bases left between them. This CDR3 has 15 residues. This CDR3 is CASSIVPGVRNEQFF. The CDR3 DNA follows: TGTGCCAGTAGTATAGTTCCGGGAGTACGCAATGAGCAGTTCTTC.

The V call is TRBV7-2, the J call TRBJ2-7; 13 bases are shared with TRBD2. Per the germline V gene, CDR1 is SGHTA and CDR2 is FQGNSA. This CDR3 comprises 16 residues. The V gene end was trimmed by 3 bases and the J gene end by 2 bases; junction bases not matched to a gene: 4. The CDR3 DNA follows: TGTGCCAGCAGCTTCCTGGGACTAGCGGGAACCTACGAGCAGTACTTC. The encoded protein is CASSFLGLAGTYEQYF.

The J gene is TRBJ2-7, the V gene TRBV19, with D hard to call. This CDR3 region has 13 residues. Germline V gives CDR1 LNHDA, CDR2 SQIVND (reference sequence). With 3 bases removed from V and 6 bases from J, the gap between germline ends came to 12 bases. This chain's CDR3 is CASSIGTIGEQYF. The DNA for the CDR3 is TGTGCCAGTAGTATTGGCACTATAGGCGAGCAGTACTTC.

The sample holds a few counts of this clone. This chain uses TRBV7-9 with TRBJ2-5; 7 bases fit TRBD2. Per germline, CDR1 SEHNR and CDR2 FQNEAQ (reference sequence). Unmatched junction bases numbered 10, after V lost 7 bases and J lost 2 bases. This CDR3 spans 15 amino acids. The CDR3 DNA reads TGTGCCAGCAAGGTACCCTACGGGAGGCAAGAGACCCAGTACTTC. Amino acids: CASKVPYGRQETQYF. Full variable domain (outside the CDR3, taken from reference TRBV7-9 and TRBJ2-5): DTGVSQNPRHKITKRGQNVTFRCDPISEHNRLYWYRQTLGQGPEFLTYFQNEAQLEKSRLLSDRFSAERPKGSFSTLEIQRTEQGDSAMYLCASKVPYGRQETQYFGPGTRLLVL.

The J gene is TRBJ2-7, the V gene TRBV30; tentative D call: TRBD2 (5 bases). The germline V gene encodes CDR1 GTSNPN and CDR2 SVGIG (reference sequence). This CDR3 is 14 amino acids long. The germline V and J ends were trimmed by 0 bases and 0 bases, with 9 bases remaining between them. The CDR3 region has the DNA TGTGCCTGGAGTGTAGGAGGTCACTCCTACGAGCAGTACTTC. It codes for CAWSVGGHSYEQYF.

The CDR3 loop is CASSEDSPYEQYF. CDR3 nucleotide sequence: TGTGCCAGCAGTGAAGACAGTCCATACGAGCAGTACTTC. The chain carries TRBV27 and TRBJ2-7, with D possibly matching TRBD1 (5 bases). There are 13 residues in the CDR3. V was pared by 5 bases and J by 4 bases, with 12 bases between. Germline CDR1 is MNHEY and CDR2 is SMNVEV (reference sequence).

CDR3 residues: CASSRTGSNQPQHF. The CDR3 DNA reads TGTGCCAGCAGCCGGACAGGGAGCAATCAGCCCCAGCATTTT. The chain links TRBV14 to TRBJ1-5; 8 nucleotides match TRBD1. The V gene's germline CDR1 is SGHDN and CDR2 FVKESK. The CDR3 is 14 amino acids. V lost 4 bases, J lost 1 base, and 0 bases stayed unmatched.

This clone was detected only a few times. The gene calls are TRBV30 and TRBJ1-6; D ambiguous. The CDR3 spans 13 residues. With 4 bases removed from V and 7 bases from J, the gap between germline ends came to 11 bases. Germline CDR1 reads GTSNPN; CDR2 reads SVGIG (reference sequence). In DNA form, the CDR3 reads TGTGCCTGGAATCAACAGATCAATTCACCCCTCCACTTT. Residues: CAWNQQINSPLHF. The variable domain in full, completed from reference TRBV30 and TRBJ1-6, reads SQTIHQWPATLVQPVGSPLSLECTVEGTSNPNLYWYRQAAGRGLQLLFYSVGIGQISSEVPQNLSASRPQDRQFILSSKKLLLSDSGFYLCAWNQQINSPLHFGNGTRLTVT.

V is TRBV7-7 and J is TRBJ2-5, with D uncertain. The CDR3 is 14 residues long. V lost 2 bases to trimming and J lost 3 bases, with 10 bases between them. Per the germline V gene, CDR1 is SSHAT and CDR2 is FNYEAQ (reference sequence). The CDR3 DNA reads TGTGCCAGCAGCTTAAAACCTACGAAAGAGACCCAGTACTTC. Translation: CASSLKPTKETQYF.

The chain combines TRBV18 with TRBJ2-7; tentatively, D is TRBD1 (5 bases). Germline V gene sequence: CDR1 KGHSH, CDR2 LQKENI. The CDR3 runs 12 residues. Trimming left V 4 bases short and J 7 bases short, with 11 bases between. The CDR3, as DNA: TGTGCCAGCTCACTAAGCGCAGGGGAGCAGTACTTC. Residues: CASSLSAGEQYF.

This clone is medium-sized (0.01 to 0.1%) by share. In DNA form, the CDR3 reads TGTGCCAGCTCCTTTATGGGGGGACAGGAGAACACTGAAGCTTTCTTT. Residues: CASSFMGGQENTEAFF. The rearrangement uses TRBV18 and TRBJ1-1, with 8 bases that match TRBD1. The CDR3 runs to 16 residues. The V segment lost 6 bases and the J segment 1 base; nucleotides outside the gene matches: 10. Germline values: CDR1 KGHSH, CDR2 LQKENI. The whole variable domain, remainder taken from reference TRBV18 and TRBJ1-1, is NAGVMQNPRHLVRRRGQEARLRCSPMKGHSHVYWYRQLPEEGLKFMVYLQKENIIDESGMPKERFSAEFPKEGPSILRIQQVVRGDSAAYFCASSFMGGQENTEAFFGQGTRLTVV.

This clone came up a few times. The gene calls are TRBV12-3 or TRBV12-4 and TRBJ1-2, with D tentatively TRBD1 (6 bases). The ends were cut back, 5 bases at V and 7 bases at J, with 14 bases in the middle. The CDR3 spans 13 residues. As DNA, the CDR3 is TGTGCCAGCAGTCCTAGGACAGATCGTGGCTACACCTTC. Its protein is CASSPRTDRGYTF.

This sequence joins TRBV19 and TRBJ1-5; possible D gene TRBD1, 6 bases. This CDR3 is built from 15 residues. The V end was cut by 3 bases, the J end by 4 bases, with 13 bases between. CDR1 and CDR2 from the germline V gene are LNHDA and SQIVND (reference sequence). The DNA of the CDR3 is TGTGCCAGTAGTATCGGGCAGGGGTTAAATCAGCCCCAGCATTTT. Translating it yields CASSIGQGLNQPQHF.

This sequence joins TRBV6-6 and TRBJ2-7; possibly TRBD1 for D (6 bases). The germline gives CDR1 MNHNY, CDR2 SVGAGI (reference sequence). Between the trimmed V and J ends, which lost 2 bases and 3 bases, there was a span of 11 bases. The CDR3 length is 14 residues. This chain's CDR3 is CASSYRAGDYEQYF. The CDR3 nucleotides are TGTGCCAGCAGTTACCGGGCAGGGGACTACGAGCAGTACTTC.